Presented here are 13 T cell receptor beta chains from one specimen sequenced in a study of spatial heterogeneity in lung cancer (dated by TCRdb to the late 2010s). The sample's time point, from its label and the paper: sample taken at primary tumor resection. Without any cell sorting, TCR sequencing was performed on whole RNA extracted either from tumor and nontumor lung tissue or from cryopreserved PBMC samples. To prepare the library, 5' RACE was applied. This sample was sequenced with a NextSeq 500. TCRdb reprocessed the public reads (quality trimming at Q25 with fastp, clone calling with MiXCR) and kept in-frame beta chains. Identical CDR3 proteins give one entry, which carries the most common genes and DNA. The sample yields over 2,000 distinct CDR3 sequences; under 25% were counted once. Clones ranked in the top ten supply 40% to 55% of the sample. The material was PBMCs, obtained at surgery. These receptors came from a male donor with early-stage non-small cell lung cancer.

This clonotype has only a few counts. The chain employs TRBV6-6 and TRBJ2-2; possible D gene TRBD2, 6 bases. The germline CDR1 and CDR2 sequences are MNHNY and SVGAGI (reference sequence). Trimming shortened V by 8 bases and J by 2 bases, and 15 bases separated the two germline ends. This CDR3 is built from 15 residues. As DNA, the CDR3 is TGTGCCAGCCGAAAGTTGCGGGAAAACACCGGGGAGCTGTTTTTT. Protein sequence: CASRKLRENTGELFF.

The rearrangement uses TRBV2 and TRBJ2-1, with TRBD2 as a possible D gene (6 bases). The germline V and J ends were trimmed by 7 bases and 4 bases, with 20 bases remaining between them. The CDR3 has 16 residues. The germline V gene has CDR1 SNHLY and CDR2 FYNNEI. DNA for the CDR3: TGTGCCAGCATGGCGGGGCTTACCCGAGAGTACAATGAGCAGTTCTTC. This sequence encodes CASMAGLTREYNEQFF.

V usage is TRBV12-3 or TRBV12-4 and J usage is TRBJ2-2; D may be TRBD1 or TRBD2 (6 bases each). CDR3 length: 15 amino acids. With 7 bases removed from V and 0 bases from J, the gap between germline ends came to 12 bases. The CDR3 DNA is TGTGCCAGCACCATAGGGGGGACGAACACCGGGGAGCTGTTTTTT. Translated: CASTIGGTNTGELFF.

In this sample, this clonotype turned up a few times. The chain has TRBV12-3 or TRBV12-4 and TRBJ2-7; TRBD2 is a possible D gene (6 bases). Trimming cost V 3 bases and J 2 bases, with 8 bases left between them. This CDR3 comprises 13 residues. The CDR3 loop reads CASSLTSAYEQYF. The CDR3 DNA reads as TGTGCCAGCAGTTTGACTAGTGCCTACGAGCAGTACTTC.

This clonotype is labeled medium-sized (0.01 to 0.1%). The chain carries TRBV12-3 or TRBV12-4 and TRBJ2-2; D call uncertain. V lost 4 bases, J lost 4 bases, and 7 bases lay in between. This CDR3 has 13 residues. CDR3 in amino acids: CASSSDGTGELFF. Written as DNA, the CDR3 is TGTGCCAGCAGTTCCGACGGCACCGGGGAGCTGTTTTTT.

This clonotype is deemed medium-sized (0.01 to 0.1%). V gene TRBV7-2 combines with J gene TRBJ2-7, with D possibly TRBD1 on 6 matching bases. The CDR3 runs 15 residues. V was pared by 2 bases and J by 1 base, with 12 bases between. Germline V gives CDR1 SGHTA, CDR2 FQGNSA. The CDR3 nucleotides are TGTGCCAGCAGCTTATCCCAGGGGCTTTCCTACGAGCAGTACTTC. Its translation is CASSLSQGLSYEQYF.

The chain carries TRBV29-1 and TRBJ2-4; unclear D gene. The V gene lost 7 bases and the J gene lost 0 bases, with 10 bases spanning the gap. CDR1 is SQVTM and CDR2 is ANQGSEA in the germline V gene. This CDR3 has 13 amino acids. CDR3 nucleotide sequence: TGCAGCGCCGTGTCTTTAGCCAAAAACATTCAGTACTTC. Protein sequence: CSAVSLAKNIQYF.

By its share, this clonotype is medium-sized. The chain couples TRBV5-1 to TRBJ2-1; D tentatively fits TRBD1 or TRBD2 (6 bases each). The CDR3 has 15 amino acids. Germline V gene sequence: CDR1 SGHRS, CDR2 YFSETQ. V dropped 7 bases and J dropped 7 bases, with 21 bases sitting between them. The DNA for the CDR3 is TGCGCCAGCGGATCCCGAGGGGGGACATTGAATGAGCAGTTCTTC. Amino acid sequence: CASGSRGGTLNEQFF.

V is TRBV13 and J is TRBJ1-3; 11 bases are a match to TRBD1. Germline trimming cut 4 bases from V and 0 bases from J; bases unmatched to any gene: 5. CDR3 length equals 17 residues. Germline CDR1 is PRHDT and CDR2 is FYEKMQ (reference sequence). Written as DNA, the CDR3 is TGTGCCAGCAGCTACCGGACAGGGGGCCCCTCTGGAAACACCATATATTTT. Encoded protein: CASSYRTGGPSGNTIYF.

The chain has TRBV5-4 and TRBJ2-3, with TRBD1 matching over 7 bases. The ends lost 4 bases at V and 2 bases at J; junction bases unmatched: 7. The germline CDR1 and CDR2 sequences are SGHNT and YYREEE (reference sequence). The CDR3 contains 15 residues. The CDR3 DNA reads TGTGCCAGCAGCCGAACAGGGGACCCCACAGATACGCAGTATTTT. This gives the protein CASSRTGDPTDTQYF. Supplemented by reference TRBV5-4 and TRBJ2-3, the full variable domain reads ETGVTQSPTHLIKTRGQQVTLRCSSQSGHNTVSWYQQALGQGPQFIFQYYREEENGRGNFPPRFSGLQFPNYSSELNVNALELDDSALYLCASSRTGDPTDTQYFGPGTRLTVL.

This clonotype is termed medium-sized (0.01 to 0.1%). The CDR3 nucleotides read TGTGCCAGCAGTTACTCGCTCGGTAATGAGCAGTTCTTC. Translated: CASSYSLGNEQFF. V is TRBV6-2 or TRBV6-3 and J is TRBJ2-1; D gene ambiguous. Trimming shortened V by 0 bases and J by 7 bases, and 7 bases separated the two germline ends. Germline CDR1 MNHEY, CDR2 SVGEGT. This CDR3 contains 13 residues.

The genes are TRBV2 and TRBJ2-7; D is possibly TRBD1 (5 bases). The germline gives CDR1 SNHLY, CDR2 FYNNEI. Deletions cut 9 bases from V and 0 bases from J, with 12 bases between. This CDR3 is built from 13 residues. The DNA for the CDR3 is TGTGCCAGAGGGTTGACAGCCTCCTACGAGCAGTACTTC. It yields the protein CARGLTASYEQYF.

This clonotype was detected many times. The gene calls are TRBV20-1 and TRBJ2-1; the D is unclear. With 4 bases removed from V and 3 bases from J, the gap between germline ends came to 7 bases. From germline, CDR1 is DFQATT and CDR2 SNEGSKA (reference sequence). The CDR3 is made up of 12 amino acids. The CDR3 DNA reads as TGCAGTGCTAAGGACGGCTACAATGAGCAGTTCTTC. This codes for CSAKDGYNEQFF.